What follows is one T cell receptor (beta chain) and its context. Its antigen is not identified. With 2 bases clipped from V and 3 bases from J, the junction kept 3 bases outside the gene matches. Germline CDR1 MNHEY, CDR2 SVGEGT. This CDR3 region has 14 residues. Treatment described: roughly 11-day PBMC culture with coronavirus spike peptide pools or control peptides (ViraFEST assay). The data are from a study of vaccination and CD4 T cells after COVID-19. The wider study: Convalescent individuals exhibited SARS-CoV-2 positivity on nasal swab PCR, with several mild and one severe presentation.

Cultured CD4+ T-cell DNA underwent Oncomine TCR Beta short-read sequencing. From cultured CD4+ T cells, genomic DNA was extracted. TCRdb passed the PCR reads through MiXCR, listing each CDR3 protein once. The sample holds tens of thousands of distinct CDR3 sequences, roughly 52% seen once. This clonotype was obtained from a human donor who had recovered from COVID-19. This chain joins TRBV6-2 or TRBV6-3 and TRBJ1-2; 7 bases are shared with TRBD1. Sequenced material: CD4+ T cells from blood, cultured in vitro. CDR3 sequence: CASSYVRGYYGYTF. The CDR3 DNA reads as TGTGCCAGCAGTTACGTCAGGGGGTACTATGGCTACACCTTC.